These 4 T cell receptor beta chains were all obtained from the same sample, sequenced in a study of Ad26.COV2.S vaccination and SARS-CoV-2 variants. Data came from immunoSEQ multiplex PCR; TCRdb stores just in-frame clones and leaves some out. Of about 140,000 clones listed, roughly 89% are singletons. The sequenced sample was peripheral blood, obtained after recovery from COVID-19. The receptors were sampled from a human donor who had recovered from COVID-19.

The CDR3 sequence: CASSVLQGPQETQYF. Here the CDR3 DNA reads TGTGCCAGCAGCGTTCTACAGGGTCCCCAAGAGACCCAGTACTTC. The rearrangement joins TRBV9 to TRBJ2-5; possible D gene TRBD1, 6 bases. The germline gives CDR1 SGDLS, CDR2 YYNGEE. The CDR3 has 15 amino acids. With 2 bases removed from V and 1 base from J, the gap between germline ends came to 12 bases.

V usage is TRBV29-1 and J usage is TRBJ1-1, with 7 bases fitting TRBD1. Germline V gene lookup returns CDR1 SQVTM and CDR2 ANQGSEA. With 7 bases clipped from V and 2 bases from J, the junction kept 7 bases outside the gene matches. The CDR3 is 13 amino acids. CDR3 loop: CSGNRGGNTEAFF. CDR3 bases: TGCAGCGGAAACAGGGGAGGTAACACTGAAGCTTTCTTT.

V gene TRBV19 combines with J gene TRBJ2-7, with 7 nucleotides matching TRBD1. CDR1 is LNHDA and CDR2 is SQIVND in the germline V gene (reference sequence). V lost 5 bases and J lost 0; bases outside the gene matches: 7. This CDR3 contains 15 residues. This CDR3 is CASSPTGSSSYEQYF. CDR3 sequence (DNA): TGTGCCAGTAGTCCGACAGGGTCAAGCTCCTACGAGCAGTACTTC. The full variable domain, rest sourced from reference TRBV19 and TRBJ2-7, is DGGITQSPKYLFRKEGQNVTLSCEQNLNHDAMYWYRQDPGQGLRLIYYSQIVNDFQKGDIAEGYSVSREKKESFPLTVTSAQKNPTAFYLCASSPTGSSSYEQYFGPGTRLTVT.

CDR3 coding DNA: TGCGCCAGCAGTAAGGACCGGGACAGGGGGCAAGAGACCCAGTACTTC. It is translated as CASSKDRDRGQETQYF. The chain carries TRBV23-1 and TRBJ2-5, with TRBD1 matching 11 bases. TRBV23-1 is an open reading frame whose function is uncertain. CDR3 size: 16 residues. The V and J ends lost 5 bases and 2 bases, in that order; junction bases with no gene match: 7.